This record covers a single T cell receptor beta chain. This record comes from a study of blood T cell repertoires in COVID-19. Per the original data handling: The authors estimated nucleated cell counts from reference gene primer amplification. Data came from immunoSEQ multiplex PCR; TCRdb stores just in-frame clones and leaves some out. Clone size and the V and J calls come from that table; the DNA yielded D and trimming. The sample yields roughly 100,000 clones, 85% to 90% seen once. Germline V gene lookup returns CDR1 LGHDT and CDR2 YNNKEL (reference sequence). CDR3 size: 12 residues. Trimming removed 7 bases at V and 1 base at J, with 7 bases between.

Sequenced sample: peripheral blood. V and J are TRBV3-1 (or the pseudogene TRBV3-2) and TRBJ1-1; D call uncertain. The sequence was obtained from a woman aged 70-85 years with acute or convalescent COVID-19. The CDR3 sequence: CASKGENTEAFF. CDR3 nucleotide sequence: TGTGCCAGCAAGGGAGAGAACACTGAAGCTTTCTTT.